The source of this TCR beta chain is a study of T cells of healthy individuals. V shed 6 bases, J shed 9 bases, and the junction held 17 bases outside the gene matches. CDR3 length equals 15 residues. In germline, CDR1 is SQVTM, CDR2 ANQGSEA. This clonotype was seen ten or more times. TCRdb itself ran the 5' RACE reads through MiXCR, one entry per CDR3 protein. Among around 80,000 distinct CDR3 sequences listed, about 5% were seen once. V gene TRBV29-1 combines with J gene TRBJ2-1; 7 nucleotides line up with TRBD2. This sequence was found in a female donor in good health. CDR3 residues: CSVPALREDSGEQFF. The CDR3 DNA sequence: TGCAGCGTCCCCGCGTTACGGGAGGATTCGGGTGAGCAGTTCTTC.